This T cell receptor beta chain appears in the sequencing data of a study of post-analysis software for immune sequencing data. Study as a whole: The patients showed relapsing-remitting, secondary progressive and progressive-relapsing multiple sclerosis courses.

Study observations and caveats: Significantly decreased normalized Chao1 diversity was recorded for multiple sclerosis patients relative to controls. Samples prepared in the same batch strongly co-clustered by F measure.

The authors incorporated unique molecular identifiers into the TCR beta cDNA libraries. Input populations of 1 to 10 million T cells gave rise to a few hundred thousand cDNA molecules. TCRdb ran MiXCR on the PCR reads and lists one entry per CDR3 protein. The sample yields 450,000 or so distinct CDR3 sequences, roughly 45% seen once. This clonotype was counted only a few times. Its antigen remains unidentified. The specimen sequenced was blood. This TCR derives from a girl between 10 and 17 years old with multiple sclerosis.

CDR3 sequence: CASSEVRRILGETQYF. CDR3 nucleotide sequence: TGTGCCAGCAGTGAAGTGCGGCGGATCCTTGGGGAGACCCAGTACTTC. This sequence joins TRBV2 and TRBJ2-5; D not resolved. The CDR3 sequence is 16 residues long. Germline CDR1 and CDR2: SNHLY and FYNNEI. Trimming stripped 1 base from V and 5 bases from J, with 17 bases between.